This T cell receptor beta chain was sequenced for a study of OX40 agonist ivuxolimab in advanced cancers. Looking at the study overall: Ivuxolimab, an agonist antibody against OX40 (CD134), was given to patients. Of mixed ages from about 23 to 85 and averaging about 56 years, the group was around 78% male. Study-wide findings and caveats: Clonal expansion was seen in CD4+ and CD8+ blood T cells by week 6 at 0.1 to 3.0 mg/kg.

The data were produced by immunoSEQ multiplex PCR, yet TCRdb's version contains in-frame clones alone and is incomplete. This table holds 75,000 to 100,000 clones, approximately 92% found once. Individuals having autoimmune disease history or systemic immunosuppression were not enrolled. The V gene's germline CDR1 is MNHEY and CDR2 SVGAGI. Trimming left V 2 bases short and J 1 base short, with 11 bases between. This CDR3 comprises 15 residues. The count of this clone is one. The antigen is unknown. The origin of this receptor is an adult with an advanced solid tumor such as melanoma, head and neck, liver or kidney cancer. This chain connects TRBV6-5 to TRBJ2-5; the D call may be TRBD1 or TRBD2 (6 bases each). The sample was CD4+ or CD8+ T cells sorted from blood, taken in a trial of the OX40 agonist ivuxolimab. The CDR3 nucleotides read TGTGCCAGCAGTTACGAGGGGGGCCGCCAAGAGACCCAGTACTTC. Protein sequence: CASSYEGGRQETQYF.